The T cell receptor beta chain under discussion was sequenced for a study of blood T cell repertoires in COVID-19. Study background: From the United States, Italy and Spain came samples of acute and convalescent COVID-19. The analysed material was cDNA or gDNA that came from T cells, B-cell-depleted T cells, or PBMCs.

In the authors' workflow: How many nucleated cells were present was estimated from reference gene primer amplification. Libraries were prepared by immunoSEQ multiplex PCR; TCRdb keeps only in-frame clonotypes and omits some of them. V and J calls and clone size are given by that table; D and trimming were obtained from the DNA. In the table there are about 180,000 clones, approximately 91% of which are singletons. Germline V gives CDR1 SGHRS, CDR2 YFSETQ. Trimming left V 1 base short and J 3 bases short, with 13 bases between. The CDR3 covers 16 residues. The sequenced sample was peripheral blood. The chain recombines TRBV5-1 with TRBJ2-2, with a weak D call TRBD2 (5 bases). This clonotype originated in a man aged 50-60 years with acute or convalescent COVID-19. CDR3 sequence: CASSLKPGKDTGELFF. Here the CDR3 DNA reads TGCGCCAGCAGCTTGAAACCCGGGAAGGACACCGGGGAGCTGTTTTTT.